Following are 21 T cell receptor beta chains from one sample sequenced in a study of blood T cell repertoires in COVID-19. Produced via immunoSEQ multiplex PCR; TCRdb's table is partial and in-frame only. In the table there are about 250,000 clones, around 89% of which are singletons. The sample comprised peripheral blood. These receptors originate from a woman aged 25 to 39 with COVID-19, enrolled during active disease.

V is TRBV27 and J is TRBJ2-6, with D perhaps TRBD2 (5 bases). The CDR3 consists of 18 residues. Trimming removed 2 bases from V and 1 base from J, with 15 bases in between. CDR1 and CDR2 (germline): MNHEY, SMNVEV (reference sequence). The CDR3 DNA is TGTGCCAGCAGTTTACTCTCCCTAGCAAAATCTGGGGCCAACGTCCTGACTTTC. This codes for CASSLLSLAKSGANVLTF. The full variable domain, with the rest looked up from reference TRBV27 and TRBJ2-6, is EAQVTQNPRYLITVTGKKLTVTCSQNMNHEYMSWYRQDPGLGLRQIYYSMNVEVTDKGDVPEGYKVSRKEKRNFPLILESPSPNQTSLYFCASSLLSLAKSGANVLTFGAGSRLTVL.

The chain recombines TRBV6-2 or TRBV6-3 with TRBJ2-7; tentative D call: TRBD2 (7 bases). CDR3 length equals 18 residues. V gave up 2 bases and J gave up 3 bases, with 23 bases separating them. Germline V CDR1 and CDR2: MNHEY, SVGEGT. The CDR3 reads CASSYPLHGEGGDYEQYF. CDR3 nucleotides: TGTGCCAGCAGTTACCCCCTCCATGGGGAGGGGGGGGACTACGAGCAGTACTTC.

The chain links TRBV10-3 to TRBJ1-6; 8 positions match TRBD1. Germline-derived CDR1 and CDR2 are ENHRY and SYGVKD. V shed 5 bases and J 7 bases; nucleotides not matched to a gene: 7. This CDR3 region has 15 residues. CDR3 DNA sequence: TGTGCCATCAGTTCAGATCAGGGGGCGAATTCACCCCTCCACTTT. Its translation is CAISSDQGANSPLHF.

This sequence joins TRBV19 and TRBJ1-6; D may be TRBD1 (5 bases). The germline V gene encodes CDR1 LNHDA and CDR2 SQIVND (reference sequence). This CDR3 spans 14 amino acids. V lost 5 bases, J lost 4 bases, and 9 bases lay in between. CDR3 DNA: TGTGCCAGTAGTCCGACAGTGTATAATTCACCCCTCCACTTT. It yields the protein CASSPTVYNSPLHF.

The chain combines TRBV29-1 with TRBJ2-5; D perhaps matches TRBD2 (6 bases). There are 12 residues in the CDR3. V lost 4 bases and J lost 1, with 7 bases in between. Germline V gene sequence: CDR1 SQVTM, CDR2 ANQGSEA. CDR3: CSVGGGQETQYF. DNA of the CDR3: TGCAGCGTTGGGGGAGGCCAAGAGACCCAGTACTTC.

The J gene is TRBJ1-1, the V gene TRBV6-5, with 7 bases aligning to TRBD1. The CDR3 is 14 residues long. Per germline, CDR1 MNHEY and CDR2 SVGAGI. The V gene end was trimmed by 4 bases and the J gene end by 8 bases; junction bases not matched to a gene: 10. This CDR3 is CASSFRRGPAEAFF. CDR3 coding DNA: TGTGCCAGCAGTTTTAGGAGGGGGCCTGCGGAAGCTTTCTTT.

The chain links TRBV6-6 to TRBJ2-5, with a weak D call TRBD2 (6 bases). The CDR3 length is 14 residues. The V and J ends lost 1 base and 9 bases respectively, with 15 bases between them. Per the germline V gene, CDR1 is MNHNY and CDR2 is SVGAGI (reference sequence). CDR3 in DNA: TGTGCCAGCAGTTACTTCTTGGAGGGTTCGGCCCAGTACTTC. Translated: CASSYFLEGSAQYF.

This chain connects TRBV4-3 to TRBJ1-3, with D possibly matching TRBD1 (5 bases). Germline CDR1 LGHNA, CDR2 YSLEER. The CDR3 totals 14 residues. Trimming left V 0 bases short and J 8 bases short, with 11 bases between. The CDR3 here is CASSQDLGGDTIYF. As DNA, the CDR3 is TGCGCCAGCAGCCAAGATCTTGGGGGGGACACCATATATTTT.

The genes are TRBV18 and TRBJ2-7; D is unresolved. In germline, CDR1 is KGHSH, CDR2 LQKENI. Trimming removed 2 bases from V and 0 bases from J, with 5 bases in between. This CDR3 has 13 residues. CDR3 sequence reads: CASSPSGSYEQYV. For the CDR3, the DNA is TGTGCCAGCTCACCATCAGGCTCCTACGAGCAGTACGTC.

This chain connects TRBV28 to TRBJ2-7; 9 bases are shared with TRBD2. The CDR3 covers 15 residues. Trimming took 7 bases from V and 0 from J; bases not matched to a gene: 7. The germline V gene encodes CDR1 MDHEN and CDR2 SYDVKM. CDR3 nucleotide sequence: TGTGCCAGCAACGAAGCGGGGGGTCTCTCCTACGAGCAGTACTTC. Residues: CASNEAGGLSYEQYF.

This clone was observed a handful of times. This chain connects TRBV5-8 to TRBJ2-6; TRBD1 matches at 8 bases. This CDR3 spans 18 amino acids. Germline V gives CDR1 SGHTS, CDR2 YDEGEE. Trimming took 2 bases from V and 0 from J; bases not matched to a gene: 7. CDR3 in DNA: TGTGCCAGCAGCTTTAGGGACAGGCCAACCTCTGGGGCCAACGTCCTGACTTTC. The encoded protein is CASSFRDRPTSGANVLTF.

The chain employs TRBV7-2 and TRBJ1-2, with D tentatively TRBD1 (6 bases). Trimming cost V 5 bases and J 2 bases, with 27 bases left between them. Germline values: CDR1 SGHTA, CDR2 FQGNSA. This CDR3 is built from 19 residues. In nucleotides, the CDR3 is TGTGCCAGCAGCCCGTACTTGGTAAATGAGGGGGTTCCAAACTATGGCTACACCTTC. Its translation is CASSPYLVNEGVPNYGYTF.

V usage is TRBV28 and J usage is TRBJ1-4; 7 positions match TRBD1. CDR1 MDHEN and CDR2 SYDVKM come from the germline V gene. V trimming: 4 bases; J trimming: 4 bases; junction bases outside the gene matches: 3. CDR3 length: 14 amino acids. CDR3 sequence: CASSSGGHNEKLFF. The CDR3 DNA sequence: TGTGCCAGCAGTTCAGGGGGGCATAATGAAAAACTGTTTTTT.

For the CDR3, the DNA is TGCGCCAGCAGCTTGGGAGTAGCGGAAGTGAAAGAGACCCAGTACTTC. This gives the protein CASSLGVAEVKETQYF. The chain links TRBV5-1 to TRBJ2-5; TRBD2 is a possible D gene (6 bases). The length of the CDR3 is 16 residues. V shed 0 bases and J shed 3 bases, with 15 bases lying between them. In germline, CDR1 is SGHRS, CDR2 YFSETQ. The variable domain in full, with the rest retrieved from reference TRBV5-1 and TRBJ2-5, is KAGVTQTPRYLIKTRGQQVTLSCSPISGHRSVSWYQQTPGQGLQFLFEYFSETQRNKGNFPGRFSGRQFSNSRSEMNVSTLELGDSALYLCASSLGVAEVKETQYFGPGTRLLVL.

This clone has a single count. Within the sample, other DNA sequences also encode this same CDR3. In nucleotides, the CDR3 is TGTGCCAGCTCGGGGGGCGCGGGCTATGGCTACACCTTC. Translation: CASSGGAGYGYTF. The chain recombines TRBV2 with TRBJ1-2; maybe TRBD1 (6 bases). This CDR3 is 13 amino acids long. Trimming stripped 8 bases from V and 4 bases from J, with 14 bases between. Germline lookup yields CDR1 SNHLY and CDR2 FYNNEI.

This sequence joins TRBV9 and TRBJ1-4; D is perhaps TRBD1 (5 bases). In germline, CDR1 is SGDLS, CDR2 YYNGEE. This CDR3 contains 14 residues. The ends were cut back, 3 bases at V and 4 bases at J, with 10 bases in the middle. CDR3 sequence reads: CASSAGVVNEKLFF. The DNA of the CDR3 is TGTGCCAGCAGCGCGGGGGTGGTTAATGAAAAACTGTTTTTT.

The chain recombines TRBV24-1 with TRBJ1-1, with 9 bases that match TRBD1. With 4 bases clipped from V and 5 bases from J, the junction kept 7 bases outside the gene matches. This CDR3 has 15 amino acids. Germline V gene lookup returns CDR1 KGHDR and CDR2 SFDVKD. In nucleotides, the CDR3 is TGTGCCACCAGTGAGACCGGGACAGGGAATACTGAAGCTTTCTTT. As protein: CATSETGTGNTEAFF.

The chain recombines TRBV18 with TRBJ2-7; perhaps TRBD2 as D (5 bases). The CDR3 length is 12 residues. V lost 2 bases and J 6 bases, leaving 8 bases between the germline ends. Germline V gene sequence: CDR1 KGHSH, CDR2 LQKENI. In nucleotides, the CDR3 is TGTGCCAGCTCACCAGCCGCGGGCGAGCAGTACGTC. The encoded protein is CASSPAAGEQYV.

The genes are TRBV4-3 and TRBJ2-7, with D perhaps matching TRBD2 (5 bases). Germline V gene data show CDR1 as LGHNA and CDR2 as YSLEER. The CDR3 extends over 15 amino acids. V dropped 1 base and J dropped 2 bases, with 12 bases sitting between them. The CDR3 loop reads CASSQGRAGAYEQYF. As DNA, the CDR3 is TGCGCCAGCAGCCAAGGGCGGGCAGGCGCCTACGAGCAGTACTTC.

The rearrangement links TRBV18 to TRBJ2-5, with a tentative D call TRBD1 (5 bases). V lost 2 bases and J 2 bases, leaving 12 bases between the germline ends. The CDR3 covers 15 residues. Germline assignment: CDR1 KGHSH and CDR2 LQKENI. CDR3 bases: TGTGCCAGCTCACCAGACAGAGCCCCTCAAGAGACCCAGTACTTC. Amino acid sequence: CASSPDRAPQETQYF.

This clone appeared a single time. The chain recombines TRBV29-1 with TRBJ1-5, with 8 bases lining up with TRBD1. Germline V CDR1 and CDR2: SQVTM, ANQGSEA. The CDR3 consists of 13 residues. V shed 3 bases and J 7 bases; nucleotides not matched to a gene: 5. CDR3 residues: CSVEDREGQPQHF. CDR3 DNA sequence: TGCAGCGTTGAGGACAGGGAAGGACAGCCCCAGCATTTT.